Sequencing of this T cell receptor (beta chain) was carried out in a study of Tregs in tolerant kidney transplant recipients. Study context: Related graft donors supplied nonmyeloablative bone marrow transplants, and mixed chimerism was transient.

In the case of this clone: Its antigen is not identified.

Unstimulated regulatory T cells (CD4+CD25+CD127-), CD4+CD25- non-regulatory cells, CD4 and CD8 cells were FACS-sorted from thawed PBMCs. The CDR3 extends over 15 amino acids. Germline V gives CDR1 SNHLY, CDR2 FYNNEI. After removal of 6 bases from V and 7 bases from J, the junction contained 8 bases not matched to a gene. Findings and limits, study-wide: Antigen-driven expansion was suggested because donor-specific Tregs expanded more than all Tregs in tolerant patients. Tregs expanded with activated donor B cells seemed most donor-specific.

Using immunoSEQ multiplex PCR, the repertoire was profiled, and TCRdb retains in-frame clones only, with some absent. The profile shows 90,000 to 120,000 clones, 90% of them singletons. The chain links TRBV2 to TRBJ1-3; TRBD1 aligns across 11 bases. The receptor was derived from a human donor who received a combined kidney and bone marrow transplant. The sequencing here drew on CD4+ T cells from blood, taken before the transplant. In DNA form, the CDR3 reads TGTGCCAGCAGCGAGGGACAGGGGGTTTGGAACACCATATATTTT. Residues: CASSEGQGVWNTIYF. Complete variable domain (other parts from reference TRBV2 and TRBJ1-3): EPEVTQTPSHQVTQMGQEVILRCVPISNHLYFYWYRQILGQKVEFLVSFYNNEISEKSEIFDDQFSVERPDGSNFTLKIRSTKLEDSAMYFCASSEGQGVWNTIYFGEGSWLTVV.